The 13 T cell receptor beta chains below were found in one sample sequenced in a study of T cell changes during pregnancy in multiple sclerosis. Profiling relied on immunoSEQ multiplex PCR, and the TCRdb table lists in-frame clones only, not all of them. Among 75,000 to 100,000 clones listed, approximately 90% were seen once. Sequenced here: peripheral blood, sampled in the second trimester of pregnancy. All receptors come from a female donor in good health, enrolled as a control in a pregnancy study.

Here the CDR3 reads CASSQVTGTGGETQYF. The CDR3 nucleotides are TGTGCCAGCAGCCAAGTAACCGGGACAGGGGGCGAGACCCAGTACTTC. The V call is TRBV4-2, the J call TRBJ2-5, with TRBD1 matching over 12 bases. Germline V gene sequence: CDR1 LGHNA, CDR2 YNFKEQ. The V segment lost 1 base and the J segment 5 bases; nucleotides outside the gene matches: 5. CDR3 size: 16 residues.

The rearrangement joins TRBV13 to TRBJ2-3; tentatively, D is TRBD2 (6 bases). Trimming stripped 5 bases from V and 0 bases from J, with 15 bases between. The germline V gene encodes CDR1 PRHDT and CDR2 FYEKMQ (reference sequence). The CDR3 is 16 residues long. The DNA for the CDR3 is TGTGCCAGCAGCCCAGGGACTGGTGAGAGCACAGATACGCAGTATTTT. This codes for CASSPGTGESTDTQYF.

Written as DNA, the CDR3 is TGTGCCAGCAGCGACGGGAGCGGATACAATGAGCAGTTCTTC. Translating gives CASSDGSGYNEQFF. The V and J genes are TRBV6-1 and TRBJ2-1, with D possibly matching TRBD2 (6 bases). This CDR3 spans 14 amino acids. Trimming removed 6 bases from V and 4 bases from J, with 13 bases in between. In germline, CDR1 is MNHNS, CDR2 SASEGT.

The chain employs TRBV6-9 and TRBJ1-1; perhaps TRBD1 as D (5 bases). This CDR3 contains 15 residues. The ends were cut back, 4 bases at V and 1 base at J, with 13 bases in the middle. Germline V lookup: CDR1 MNHGY, CDR2 SVAAGI. This CDR3 is CASSFPYDRNTEAFF. In nucleotides, the CDR3 is TGTGCCAGCAGTTTCCCCTACGACAGGAACACTGAAGCTTTCTTT.

The chain links TRBV27 to TRBJ1-4; no firm D call. The CDR3 totals 15 residues. Germline CDR1 and CDR2: MNHEY and SMNVEV (reference sequence). V was trimmed by 2 bases and J by 8 bases, leaving 15 bases between them. This CDR3 reads CASSLADDGSEKLFF. CDR3 in DNA: TGTGCCAGCAGTTTAGCGGACGACGGGAGCGAAAAACTGTTTTTT.

This clone has a single count. The chain recombines TRBV11-2 with TRBJ2-4; D may be TRBD1 (6 bases). V lost 0 bases to trimming and J lost 8 bases, with 11 bases between them. Germline V lookup: CDR1 SGHAT, CDR2 FQNNGV. The CDR3 sequence is 14 residues long. The CDR3 region is CASSLERGWDIQYF. DNA for the CDR3: TGTGCCAGCAGCTTAGAAAGGGGGTGGGACATTCAGTACTTC.

V usage is TRBV27 and J usage is TRBJ1-2; D is ambiguous. V was clipped by 0 bases and J by 5 bases, with 7 bases between them. Germline CDR1 reads MNHEY; CDR2 reads SMNVEV (reference sequence). This CDR3 has 13 residues. CDR3 coding DNA: TGTGCCAGCAGTTTATCGTCAGTGTATGGCTACACCTTC. This translates into CASSLSSVYGYTF.

V gene TRBV7-2 combines with J gene TRBJ2-3; 14 nucleotides align to TRBD2. The CDR3 has 17 amino acids. Germline V gives CDR1 SGHTA, CDR2 FQGNSA. V shed 5 bases, J shed 5 bases, and the junction held 9 bases outside the gene matches. The CDR3 here is CASSRRTSGGPKDTQYF. The CDR3 nucleotides are TGTGCCAGCAGCCGACGGACTAGCGGGGGGCCCAAAGATACGCAGTATTTT.

This chain joins TRBV27 and TRBJ2-7; 9 positions match TRBD1. Per the germline V gene, CDR1 is MNHEY and CDR2 is SMNVEV (reference sequence). The junction had 2 bases not matched to a gene; V was cut back by 0 bases and J by 2 bases. The CDR3 sequence is 15 residues long. In DNA, the CDR3 is TGTGCCAGCAGTTTATCATGGACAGGGGCCTACGAGCAGTACTTC. Its protein product is CASSLSWTGAYEQYF.

V usage is TRBV10-2 and J usage is TRBJ1-1; 7 bases are a match to TRBD1. The CDR3 is made up of 15 amino acids. Germline V gene data show CDR1 as WSHSY and CDR2 as SAAADI. V dropped 2 bases and J dropped 1; count of bases not matched to a gene: 4. Here the CDR3 reads CASSEAGGRNTEAFF. The CDR3 DNA reads TGCGCCAGCAGTGAGGCAGGGGGGAGGAACACTGAAGCTTTCTTT.

The chain links TRBV15 to TRBJ2-3; TRBD2 agrees at 8 bases. Germline V lookup: CDR1 LNHNV, CDR2 YYDKDF (reference sequence). This CDR3 comprises 18 residues. V dropped 0 bases and J dropped 0; count of bases not matched to a gene: 8. The CDR3, as DNA: TGTGCCACCAGCAGAGAGTTCACTAGCGGATCTAGCACAGATACGCAGTATTTT. It yields the protein CATSREFTSGSSTDTQYF.

This chain joins TRBV6-5 and TRBJ1-5; D ambiguous. Germline values: CDR1 MNHEY, CDR2 SVGAGI. The CDR3 length is 15 residues. Trimming removed 7 bases from V and 0 bases from J, with 13 bases in between. The CDR3 reads CASTPAQYSNQPQHF. The CDR3 DNA follows: TGTGCCAGCACCCCCGCCCAGTATAGCAATCAGCCCCAGCATTTT.

This clone showed up many times. This sequence joins TRBV4-1 and TRBJ1-6; no clear D gene. V lost 4 bases, J lost 4 bases, and 14 bases lay in between. Germline assignment: CDR1 MGHRA and CDR2 YSYEKL. This CDR3 spans 16 amino acids. The CDR3 DNA reads TGCGCCAGCAGCCCCATTGGACGGGAATATAATTCACCCCTCCACTTT. Its translation: CASSPIGREYNSPLHF.